The present T cell receptor (beta chain) was sequenced within a study of shared clonotypes between healthy human individuals. Whole-study findings and limits: Donors were few, which limited the genetic and exposure-history diversity represented.

Remarks on this clone: The antigen is not known. Other DNA sequences in this sample translate to the same CDR3.

Deletions cut 0 bases from V and 1 base from J, with 7 bases between. The CDR3 runs to 15 residues. Germline V gene data show CDR1 as SGHRS and CDR2 as YFSETQ. Clones were sequenced by immunoSEQ multiplex PCR, and TCRdb holds only the in-frame ones, with some missing. The table lists about 2.4 million clones, roughly 93% of them singletons. The sequence was obtained from a man aged 18 to 29 in good health. Some clones in this sample may be carry-over from other donors' samples. The sample was naive CD4+ T cells from PBMCs. Subset given: CD45RA+ positively selected. V is TRBV5-1 and J is TRBJ2-2; D is unresolved. CDR3 amino acids: CASSLGPGNTGELFF. CDR3 nucleotides: TGCGCCAGCAGCTTGGGGCCAGGGAACACCGGGGAGCTGTTTTTT.